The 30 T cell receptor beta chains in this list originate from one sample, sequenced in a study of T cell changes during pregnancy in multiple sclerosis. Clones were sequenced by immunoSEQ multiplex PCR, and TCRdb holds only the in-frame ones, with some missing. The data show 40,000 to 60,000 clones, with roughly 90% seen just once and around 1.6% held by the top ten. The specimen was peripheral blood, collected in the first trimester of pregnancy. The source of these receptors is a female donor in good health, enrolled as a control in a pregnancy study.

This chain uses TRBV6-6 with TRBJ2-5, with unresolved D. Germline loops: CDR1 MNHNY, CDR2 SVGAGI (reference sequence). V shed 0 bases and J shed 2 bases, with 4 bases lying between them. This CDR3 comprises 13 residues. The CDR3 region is CASSYSRQETQYF. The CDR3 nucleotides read TGTGCCAGCAGTTACTCCAGGCAAGAGACCCAGTACTTC.

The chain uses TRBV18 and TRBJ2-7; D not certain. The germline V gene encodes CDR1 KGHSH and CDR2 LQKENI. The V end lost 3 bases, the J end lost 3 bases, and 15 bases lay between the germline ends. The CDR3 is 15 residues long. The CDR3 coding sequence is TGTGCCAGCTCACCCCCTGCCCAGTCTTACTACGAGCAGTACTTC. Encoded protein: CASSPPAQSYYEQYF.

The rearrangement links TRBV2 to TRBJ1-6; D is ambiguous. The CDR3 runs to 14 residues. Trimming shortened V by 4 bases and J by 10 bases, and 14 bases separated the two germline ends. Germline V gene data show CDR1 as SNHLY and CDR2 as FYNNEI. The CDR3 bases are TGTGCCAGCAGTGTCCTGACGCGGGAATCACCCCTCCACTTT. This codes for CASSVLTRESPLHF.

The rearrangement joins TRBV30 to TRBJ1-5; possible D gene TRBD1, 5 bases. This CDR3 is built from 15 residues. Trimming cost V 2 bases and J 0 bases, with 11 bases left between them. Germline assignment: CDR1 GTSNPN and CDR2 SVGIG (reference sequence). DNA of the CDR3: TGTGCCTGGAGTACCCAGACAGATAGCAATCAGCCCCAGCATTTT. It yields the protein CAWSTQTDSNQPQHF. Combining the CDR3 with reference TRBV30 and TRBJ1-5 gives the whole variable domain SQTIHQWPATLVQPVGSPLSLECTVEGTSNPNLYWYRQAAGRGLQLLFYSVGIGQISSEVPQNLSASRPQDRQFILSSKKLLLSDSGFYLCAWSTQTDSNQPQHFGDGTRLSIL.

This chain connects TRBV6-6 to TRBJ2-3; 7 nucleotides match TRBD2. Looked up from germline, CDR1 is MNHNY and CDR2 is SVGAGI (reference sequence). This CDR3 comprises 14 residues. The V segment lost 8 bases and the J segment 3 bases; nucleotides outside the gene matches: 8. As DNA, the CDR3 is TGTGCCAGCGGTAGCGGGTGGGGTACAGATACGCAGTATTTT. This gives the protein CASGSGWGTDTQYF.

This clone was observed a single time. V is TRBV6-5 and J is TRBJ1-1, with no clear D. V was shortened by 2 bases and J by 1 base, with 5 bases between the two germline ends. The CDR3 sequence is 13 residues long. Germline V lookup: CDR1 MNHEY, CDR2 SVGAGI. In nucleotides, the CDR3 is TGTGCCAGCAGTTACACCGGGAACACTGAAGCTTTCTTT. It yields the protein CASSYTGNTEAFF.

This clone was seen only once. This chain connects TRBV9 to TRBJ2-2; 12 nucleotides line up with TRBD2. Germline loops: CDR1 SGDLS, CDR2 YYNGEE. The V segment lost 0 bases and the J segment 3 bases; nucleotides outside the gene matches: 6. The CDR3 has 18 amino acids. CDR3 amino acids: CASSVGLAGAVYTGELFF. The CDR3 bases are TGTGCCAGCAGCGTAGGACTAGCGGGAGCAGTTTACACCGGGGAGCTGTTTTTT.

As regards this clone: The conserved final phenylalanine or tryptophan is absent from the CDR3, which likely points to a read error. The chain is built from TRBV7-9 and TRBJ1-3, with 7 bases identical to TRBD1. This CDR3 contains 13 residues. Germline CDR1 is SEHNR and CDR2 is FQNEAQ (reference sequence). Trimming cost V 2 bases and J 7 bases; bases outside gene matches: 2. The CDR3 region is CASSLPTGNTIYS. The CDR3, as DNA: TGTGCCAGCAGCTTACCGACAGGGAACACCATATATTCT.

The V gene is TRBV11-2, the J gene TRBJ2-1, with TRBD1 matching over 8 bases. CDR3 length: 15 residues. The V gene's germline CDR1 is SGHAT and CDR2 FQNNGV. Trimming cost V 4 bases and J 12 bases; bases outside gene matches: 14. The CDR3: CASSSPARGPGRQFF. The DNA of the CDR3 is TGTGCCAGCAGCTCCCCGGCCAGGGGGCCCGGTCGGCAGTTCTTC. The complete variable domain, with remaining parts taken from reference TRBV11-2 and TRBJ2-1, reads EAGVAQSPRYKIIEKRQSVAFWCNPISGHATLYWYQQILGQGPKLLIQFQNNGVVDDSQLPKDRFSAERLKGVDSTLKIQPAKLEDSAVYLCASSSPARGPGRQFFGPGTRLTVL.

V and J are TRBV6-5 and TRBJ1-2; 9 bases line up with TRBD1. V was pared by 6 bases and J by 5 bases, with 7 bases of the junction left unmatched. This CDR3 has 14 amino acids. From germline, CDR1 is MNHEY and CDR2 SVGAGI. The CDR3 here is CASRVDGTGYGYTF. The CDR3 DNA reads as TGTGCCAGCAGGGTTGACGGGACAGGGTATGGCTACACCTTC.

The CDR3 region has the DNA TGTGCCATCAACACGGGACAGAATTACGGCTACACCTTC. It translates to CAINTGQNYGYTF. The chain couples TRBV10-3 to TRBJ1-2; 7 positions match TRBD1. This CDR3 is 13 amino acids long. The ends lost 7 bases at V and 8 bases at J; junction bases unmatched: 10. Germline V gene data show CDR1 as ENHRY and CDR2 as SYGVKD.

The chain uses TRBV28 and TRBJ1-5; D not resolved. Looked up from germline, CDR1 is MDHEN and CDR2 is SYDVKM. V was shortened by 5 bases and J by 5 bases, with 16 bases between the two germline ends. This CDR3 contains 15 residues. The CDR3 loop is CASSTTPDVYQPQHF. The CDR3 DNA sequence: TGTGCCAGCAGTACGACACCCGATGTGTATCAGCCCCAGCATTTT.

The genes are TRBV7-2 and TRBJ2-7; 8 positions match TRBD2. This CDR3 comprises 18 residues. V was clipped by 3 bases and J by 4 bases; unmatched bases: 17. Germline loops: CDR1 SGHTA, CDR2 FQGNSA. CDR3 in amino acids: CASSFGRREGRENYEQYF. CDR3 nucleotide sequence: TGTGCCAGCAGCTTTGGAAGACGGGAGGGCCGGGAAAATTACGAGCAGTACTTC.

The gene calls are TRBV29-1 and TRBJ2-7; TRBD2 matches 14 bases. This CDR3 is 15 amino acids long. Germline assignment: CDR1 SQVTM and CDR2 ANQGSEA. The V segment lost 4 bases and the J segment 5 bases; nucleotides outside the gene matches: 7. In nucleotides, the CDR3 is TGCAGCGTTGGAGGACTAGCGGGAGGCAGCAACGAGCAGTACTTC. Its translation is CSVGGLAGGSNEQYF.

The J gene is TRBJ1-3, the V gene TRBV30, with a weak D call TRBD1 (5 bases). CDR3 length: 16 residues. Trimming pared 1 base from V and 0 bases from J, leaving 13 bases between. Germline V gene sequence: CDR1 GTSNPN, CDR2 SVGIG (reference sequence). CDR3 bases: TGTGCCTGGAGTGATTGGGGGGTTTCCTCTGGAAACACCATATATTTT. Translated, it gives CAWSDWGVSSGNTIYF.

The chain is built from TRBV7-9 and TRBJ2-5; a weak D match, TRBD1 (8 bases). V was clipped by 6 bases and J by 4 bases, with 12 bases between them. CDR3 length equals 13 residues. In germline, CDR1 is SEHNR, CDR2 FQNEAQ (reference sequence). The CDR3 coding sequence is TGTGCCAGCAGACACAGGGGGGGAGAGACCCAGTACTTC. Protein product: CASRHRGGETQYF.

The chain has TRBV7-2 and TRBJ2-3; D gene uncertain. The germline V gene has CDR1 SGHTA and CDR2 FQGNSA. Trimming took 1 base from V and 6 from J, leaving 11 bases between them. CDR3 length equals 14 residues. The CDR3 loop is CASSLEQRMDTQYF. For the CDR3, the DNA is TGTGCCAGCAGCTTAGAGCAGCGAATGGATACGCAGTATTTT.

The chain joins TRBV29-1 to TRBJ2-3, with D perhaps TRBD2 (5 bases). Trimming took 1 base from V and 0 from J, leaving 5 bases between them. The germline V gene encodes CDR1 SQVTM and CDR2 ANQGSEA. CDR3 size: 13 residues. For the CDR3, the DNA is TGCAGCGTTGAAGGGACTAGCACAGATACGCAGTATTTT. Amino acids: CSVEGTSTDTQYF.

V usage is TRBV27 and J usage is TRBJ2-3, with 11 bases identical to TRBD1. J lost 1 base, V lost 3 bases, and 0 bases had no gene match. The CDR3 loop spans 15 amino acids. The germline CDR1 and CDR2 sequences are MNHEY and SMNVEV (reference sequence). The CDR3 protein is CASSLGQGGTDTQYF. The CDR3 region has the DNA TGTGCCAGCAGTTTGGGACAGGGGGGCACAGATACGCAGTATTTT.

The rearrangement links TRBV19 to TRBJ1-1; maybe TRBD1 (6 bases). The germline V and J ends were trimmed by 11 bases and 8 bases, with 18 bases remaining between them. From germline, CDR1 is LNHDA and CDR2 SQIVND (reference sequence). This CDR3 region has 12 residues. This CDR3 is CAPPAGTLEAFF. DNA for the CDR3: TGTGCCCCCCCCGCCGGGACACTAGAAGCTTTCTTT. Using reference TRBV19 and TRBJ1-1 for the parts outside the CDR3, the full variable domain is DGGITQSPKYLFRKEGQNVTLSCEQNLNHDAMYWYRQDPGQGLRLIYYSQIVNDFQKGDIAEGYSVSREKKESFPLTVTSAQKNPTAFYLCAPPAGTLEAFFGQGTRLTVV.

CDR3 bases: TGTGCCAGCTCCCCAGGGCCCCACTATGGCTACACCTTC. Protein sequence: CASSPGPHYGYTF. The chain combines TRBV7-9 with TRBJ1-2; possible D gene TRBD1, 5 bases. The V gene's germline CDR1 is SEHNR and CDR2 FQNEAQ (reference sequence). The V end was cut by 8 bases, the J end by 3 bases, with 13 bases between. This CDR3 has 13 residues.

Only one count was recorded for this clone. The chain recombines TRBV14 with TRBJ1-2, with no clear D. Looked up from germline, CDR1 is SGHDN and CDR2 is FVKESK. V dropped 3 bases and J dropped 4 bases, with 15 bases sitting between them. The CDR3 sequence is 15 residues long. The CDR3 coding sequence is TGTGCCAGCAGCCAGGACCGCGGGTCGCCCTATGGCTACACCTTC. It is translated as CASSQDRGSPYGYTF.

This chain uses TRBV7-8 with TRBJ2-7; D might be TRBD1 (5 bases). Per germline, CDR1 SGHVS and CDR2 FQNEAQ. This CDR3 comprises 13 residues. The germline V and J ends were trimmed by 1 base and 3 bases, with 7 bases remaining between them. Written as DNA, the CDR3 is TGTGCCAGCAGCTTAGGCAGGGACTACGAGCAGTACTTC. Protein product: CASSLGRDYEQYF.

CDR3 amino acids: CASSLGRTGGNEAFF. The CDR3 DNA follows: TGTGCCAGCAGCTTAGGTCGGACAGGGGGAAATGAAGCTTTCTTT. The chain is built from TRBV11-1 and TRBJ1-1, with 10 bases that match TRBD1. The CDR3 consists of 15 residues. Germline values: CDR1 SGHAT, CDR2 FQDESV (reference sequence). The ends lost 1 base at V and 7 bases at J; junction bases unmatched: 6.

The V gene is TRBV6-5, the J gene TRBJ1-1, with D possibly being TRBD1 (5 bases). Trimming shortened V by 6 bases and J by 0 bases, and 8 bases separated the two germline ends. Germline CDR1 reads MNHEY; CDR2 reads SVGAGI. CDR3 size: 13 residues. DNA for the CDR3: TGTGCCAGCAGAATGACAGTGAACACTGAAGCTTTCTTT. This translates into CASRMTVNTEAFF.

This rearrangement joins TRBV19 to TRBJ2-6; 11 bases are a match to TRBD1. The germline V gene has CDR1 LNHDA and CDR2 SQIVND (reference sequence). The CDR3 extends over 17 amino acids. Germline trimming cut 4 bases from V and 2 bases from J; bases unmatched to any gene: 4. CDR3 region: CASSTGQGVTGANVLTF. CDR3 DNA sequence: TGTGCCAGTAGTACGGGACAGGGGGTAACTGGGGCCAACGTCCTGACTTTC.

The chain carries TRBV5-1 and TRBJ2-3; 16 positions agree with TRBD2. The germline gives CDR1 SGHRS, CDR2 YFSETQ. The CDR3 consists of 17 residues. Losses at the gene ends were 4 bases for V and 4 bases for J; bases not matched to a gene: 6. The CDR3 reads CASSVGTSGGGSDTQYF. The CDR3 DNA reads TGCGCCAGCAGCGTCGGGACTAGCGGGGGGGGCTCAGATACGCAGTATTTT.

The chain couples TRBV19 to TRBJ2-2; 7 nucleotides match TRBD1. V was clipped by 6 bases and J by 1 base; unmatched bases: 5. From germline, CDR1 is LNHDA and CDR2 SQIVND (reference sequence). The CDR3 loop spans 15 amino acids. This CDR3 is CASRTGQQNTGELFF. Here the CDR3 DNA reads TGTGCCAGTAGGACGGGACAGCAGAACACCGGGGAGCTGTTTTTT.

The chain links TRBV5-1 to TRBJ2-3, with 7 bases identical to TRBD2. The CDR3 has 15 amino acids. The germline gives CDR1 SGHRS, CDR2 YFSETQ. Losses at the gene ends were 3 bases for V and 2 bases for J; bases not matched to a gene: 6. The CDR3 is CASSSASGSTDTQYF. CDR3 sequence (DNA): TGCGCCAGCAGCTCCGCTAGCGGATCCACAGATACGCAGTATTTT.

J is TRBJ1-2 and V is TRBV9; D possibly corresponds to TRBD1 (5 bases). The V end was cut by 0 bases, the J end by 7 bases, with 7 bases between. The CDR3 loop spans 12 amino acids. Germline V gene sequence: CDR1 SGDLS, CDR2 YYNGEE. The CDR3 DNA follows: TGTGCCAGCAGCGTAGATAGGGGTGGCTACACCTTC. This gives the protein CASSVDRGGYTF.